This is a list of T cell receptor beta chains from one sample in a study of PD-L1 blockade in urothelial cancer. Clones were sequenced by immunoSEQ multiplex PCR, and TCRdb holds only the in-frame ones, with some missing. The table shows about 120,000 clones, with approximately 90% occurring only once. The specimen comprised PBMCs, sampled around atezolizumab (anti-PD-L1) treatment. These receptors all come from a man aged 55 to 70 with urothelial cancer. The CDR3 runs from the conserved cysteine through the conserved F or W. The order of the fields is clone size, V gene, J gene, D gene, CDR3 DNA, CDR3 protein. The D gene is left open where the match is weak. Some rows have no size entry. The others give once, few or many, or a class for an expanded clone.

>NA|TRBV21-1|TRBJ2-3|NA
TGTGCCAGCAGCCGGGGGAGACTCAGTCCAGATACGCAGTATTTT
CASSRGRLSPDTQYF
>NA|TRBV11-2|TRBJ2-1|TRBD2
TGTGCCAGCAGCTTGACTAGCGGGGGGGCAAGGGCCTACAATGAGCAGTTCTTC
CASSLTSGGARAYNEQFF
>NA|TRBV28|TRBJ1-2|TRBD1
TGTGCCAGCTCCGACAGGGTAAGGATCTATGGCTACACCTTC
CASSDRVRIYGYTF
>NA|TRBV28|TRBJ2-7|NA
TGTGCCAGCAGTTTGAATCGGGAGCAGTACTTC
CASSLNREQYF
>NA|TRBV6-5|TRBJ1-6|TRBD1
TGTGCCAGCAGCCTTGCAGGGGGCGCGGCGCCCCTCCACTTT
CASSLAGGAAPLHF
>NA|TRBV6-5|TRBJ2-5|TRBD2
TGTGCCAGCAGTTTAGCGGGAGTTAGGCAAGAGACCCAGTACTTC
CASSLAGVRQETQYF
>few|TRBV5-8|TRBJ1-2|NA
TGTGCCAGCAGCCCCCTGGGCCGGCCGAACTATGGCTACACCTTC
CASSPLGRPNYGYTF
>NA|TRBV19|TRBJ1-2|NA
TGTGCCAGTAGCAAGGGGAATGGCTACACCTTC
CASSKGNGYTF
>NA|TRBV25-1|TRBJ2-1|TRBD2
TGTGCCAGCAGTGAAAAACTAGCGGGGGCTGAGCAGTTCTTC
CASSEKLAGAEQFF
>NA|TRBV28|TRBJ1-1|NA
TGTGCCAGCAGGGAGGGTGGGTACACTGAAGCTTTCTTT
CASREGGYTEAFF
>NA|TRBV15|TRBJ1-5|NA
TGTGCCACCAGCAGAGATCCAGGGGGCAATCAGCCCCAGCATTTT
CATSRDPGGNQPQHF
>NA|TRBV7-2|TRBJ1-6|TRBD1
TGTGCCAGCAGCACAACAGGGGGCGATAATTCACCCCTCCACTTT
CASSTTGGDNSPLHF
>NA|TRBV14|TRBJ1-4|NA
TGTGCCAGCAGCTCCGCGGGGTTGGAAGAAAAACTGTTTTTT
CASSSAGLEEKLFF
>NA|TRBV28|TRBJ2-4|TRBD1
TGTGCCAGCAGTTTAGCCACCGGGACAGGGGGCTCGGCCAGGCACTTC
CASSLATGTGGSARHF
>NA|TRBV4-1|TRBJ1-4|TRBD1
TGCGCCAGCGGCAAAAGGGACAGATCAACTAATGAAAAACTGTTTTTT
CASGKRDRSTNEKLFF
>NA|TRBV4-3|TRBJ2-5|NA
TGCGCCAGCAGCCAAGGTTCGGGCAGGGGCCCCCAAGAGACCCAGTACTTC
CASSQGSGRGPQETQYF
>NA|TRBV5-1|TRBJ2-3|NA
TGCGCCAGCAGCCCCCGACAGGCTTACACAGATACGCAGTATTTT
CASSPRQAYTDTQYF
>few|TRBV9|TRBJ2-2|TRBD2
TGTGCCAGCAGCACCCCCGGCGGGGGCGGGGAGCTGTTTTTT
CASSTPGGGGELFF
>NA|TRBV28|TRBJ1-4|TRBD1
TGTGCCAGCAGTGACCCCGGGACAGGAGCAACTAATGAAAAACTGTTTTTT
CASSDPGTGATNEKLFF
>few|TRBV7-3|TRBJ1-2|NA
TGTGCCAGCAGCTTAACGGGTGGGGCGGACTATGGCTACACCTTC
CASSLTGGADYGYTF
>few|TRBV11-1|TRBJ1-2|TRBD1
TGTGCCAGCAGTCGGGACAGAACCTATGGCTACACCTTC
CASSRDRTYGYTF
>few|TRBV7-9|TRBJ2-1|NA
TGTGCCAGCCGGTCGAGCTCCTACAATGAGCAGTTCTTC
CASRSSSYNEQFF
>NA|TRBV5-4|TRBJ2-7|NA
TGTGCCAGCAGCTTGGGGGCCGCAGTCTACGAGCAGTACTTC
CASSLGAAVYEQYF
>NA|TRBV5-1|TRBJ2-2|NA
TGCGCCAGCAGCACAAACGAAGAGGCAGCCGCGAACACCGGGGAGCTGTTTTTT
CASSTNEEAAANTGELFF
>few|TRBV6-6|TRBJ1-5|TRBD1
TGTGCCAGCAGTTTGACAGGGTCGGAGCAGCCCCAGCATTTT
CASSLTGSEQPQHF
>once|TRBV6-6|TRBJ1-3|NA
TGTGCCAGCAGCCCCAACTCCTCTGGAAACACCATATATTTT
CASSPNSSGNTIYF
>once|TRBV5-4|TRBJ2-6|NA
TGTGCCAGCAGCTTGGGACAGGCTGGGGCCAACGTCCTGACTTTC
CASSLGQAGANVLTF
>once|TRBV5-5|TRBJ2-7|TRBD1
TGTGCCAGCAGCTTGTCGGCAGGGGGCTACGAGCAGTACTTC
CASSLSAGGYEQYF
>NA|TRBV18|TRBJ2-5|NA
TGTGCCAGCGAACGGAGCTACCAAGAGACCCAGTACTTC
CASERSYQETQYF
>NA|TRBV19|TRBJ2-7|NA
TGTGCCAGTAGTACCCACAGCGGAATGGGGCAGTACTTC
CASSTHSGMGQYF
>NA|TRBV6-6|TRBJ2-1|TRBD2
TGTGCCAGCAGTAGTAGCGGGGACAATGAGCAGTTCTTC
CASSSSGDNEQFF
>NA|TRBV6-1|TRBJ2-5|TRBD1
TGTGCCAGCAGATCCGGGACAGGGTTGATCGGGACCCAGTACTTC
CASRSGTGLIGTQYF
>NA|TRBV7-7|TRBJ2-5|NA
TGTGCCAGCAGCTTAGGAACGGAGGGCCAAGGGACCCAGTACTTC
CASSLGTEGQGTQYF
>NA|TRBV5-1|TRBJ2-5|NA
TGCGCCAGCAGCTTGGTTACAGGGAAAGAGACCCAGTACTTC
CASSLVTGKETQYF
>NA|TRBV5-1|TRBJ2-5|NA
TGCGCCAGCAGCTTGGGGGCAGGGGCGACCCAAGAGACCCAGTACTTC
CASSLGAGATQETQYF
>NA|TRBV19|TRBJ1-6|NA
TGTGCCAGTAGTATCCGCCCTGCAGGGATCAATTCACCCCTCCACTTT
CASSIRPAGINSPLHF
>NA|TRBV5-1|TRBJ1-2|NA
TGCGCCAGCAGCTTGGAGTCTGGCCGAAACTATGGCTACACCTTC
CASSLESGRNYGYTF
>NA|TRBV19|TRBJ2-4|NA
TGTGCCAGTAGCGATATACAGGGATTTGGAAACATTCAGTACTTC
CASSDIQGFGNIQYF
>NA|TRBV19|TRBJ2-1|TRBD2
TGTGCCAGTAGTATAGAAATAGCGGGAGGGCAGTTCTTC
CASSIEIAGGQFF
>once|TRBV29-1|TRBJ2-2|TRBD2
TGCAGCGTGACTAGCGGGGGAACAGTGGCCGGGGAGCTGTTTTTT
CSVTSGGTVAGELFF
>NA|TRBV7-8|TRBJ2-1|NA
TGTGCCAGCAGAAAAGGGGGGGGCTCCTACAATGAGCAGTTCTTC
CASRKGGGSYNEQFF
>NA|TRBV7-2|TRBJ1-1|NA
TGTGCCAGCAGCGTACGGGTACGAAGCACTGAAGCTTTCTTT
CASSVRVRSTEAFF
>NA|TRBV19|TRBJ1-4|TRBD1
TGTGCCAGTAGGAGGGACAGGGGGGATGAAAAACTGTTTTTT
CASRRDRGDEKLFF
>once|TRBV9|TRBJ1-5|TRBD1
TGTGCCAGCAGCGTTTCGACAGGGGGCGATCAGCCCCAGCATTTT
CASSVSTGGDQPQHF
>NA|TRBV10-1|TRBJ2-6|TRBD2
TGCGCCAGCAGTGAGTCGTGGGGAGGGGGGGCCAACGTCCTGACTTTC
CASSESWGGGANVLTF